A selection of T cell receptor beta chains follows, all from one sample in a study of T-cell reconstitution after alpha-beta-depleted transplantation in children. MiXCR was run by TCRdb on the PCR reads, yielding one entry per CDR3 protein. The sample consists of 610,000 or so distinct CDR3 sequences, roughly a quarter of them appearing once. The source was PBMCs, collected before TCRalphabeta/CD19-depleted stem cell transplant. Every receptor here comes from a boy less than two years old with Wiskott-Aldrich syndrome, due to receive a stem cell transplant. CDR3s include the opening cysteine and the closing phenylalanine or tryptophan. Clone sizes are given selectively: once, few, many, or a class where the clone is expanded.

J | V | size | CDR3
TRBJ2-2 | TRBV20-1 | - | CSAAGLGNTGELFF
TRBJ2-5 | TRBV20-1 | - | CSARLAGVFQETQYF
TRBJ2-1 | TRBV24-1 | few | CATSDLRGGVFNNEQFF
TRBJ1-5 | TRBV12-3/TRBV12-4 | - | CASSWGTARGNQPQHF
TRBJ2-1 | TRBV5-4 | few | CASSRTGEQFF
TRBJ1-1 | TRBV20-1 | - | CSARDLGLRNTEAFF
TRBJ1-5 | TRBV20-1 | - | CSASGGNSNQPQHF
TRBJ2-7 | TRBV12-3/TRBV12-4 | - | CASSGGPFEQYF
TRBJ2-3 | TRBV20-1 | few | CSATSSGYADTQYF
TRBJ2-1 | TRBV7-8 | - | CASSLCCPGGPLGNEQFF
TRBJ1-3 | TRBV12-3/TRBV12-4 | few | CASSLLQGNTIYF
TRBJ2-1 | TRBV11-3 | - | CASSFPGANEQFF
TRBJ2-1 | TRBV29-1 | - | CSVDASGLYNEQFF
TRBJ2-7 | TRBV5-1 | - | CASSLGNSASYEQYF
TRBJ2-7 | TRBV20-1 | - | CSATAGTGGGYEQYF
TRBJ2-5 | TRBV11-2 | - | CASSKGRNRETQYF
TRBJ2-1 | TRBV20-1 | - | CSALGLAGYNEQFF
TRBJ2-3 | TRBV3-1 | - | CASSPWTGSGDTQYF
TRBJ2-3 | TRBV11-2 | - | CASRLEGRSLVTDTQYF
TRBJ2-1 | TRBV6-1 | - | CASSASGTRIHEQFF